This T cell receptor (beta chain) appears in the sequencing data of a study of shared clonotypes between healthy human individuals. Sequencing was performed with immunoSEQ multiplex PCR; in TCRdb, only in-frame clones are kept and a portion is missing. The sample includes about 2.4 million clones, over 85% of them seen just once. A CD45RA+ naive subset and a CD45RA-negative memory subset were split from CD4+ cells. Sequencing was carried out using naive CD4+ T cells from PBMCs. The sample's subset: CD45RA+ positively selected. This clonotype originated in a man aged 18-30 years in good health. Some clones in this sample may be carry-over from other donors' samples.

CDR3 region: CASSRDRGTEAFF. The CDR3 coding sequence is TGTGCCAGCAGCCGGGACAGGGGCACTGAAGCTTTCTTT. The chain combines TRBV11-2 with TRBJ1-1; 10 nucleotides match TRBD1. Germline values: CDR1 SGHAT, CDR2 FQNNGV. The CDR3 length is 13 residues. After removal of 5 bases from V and 4 bases from J, the junction contained 1 base not matched to a gene.